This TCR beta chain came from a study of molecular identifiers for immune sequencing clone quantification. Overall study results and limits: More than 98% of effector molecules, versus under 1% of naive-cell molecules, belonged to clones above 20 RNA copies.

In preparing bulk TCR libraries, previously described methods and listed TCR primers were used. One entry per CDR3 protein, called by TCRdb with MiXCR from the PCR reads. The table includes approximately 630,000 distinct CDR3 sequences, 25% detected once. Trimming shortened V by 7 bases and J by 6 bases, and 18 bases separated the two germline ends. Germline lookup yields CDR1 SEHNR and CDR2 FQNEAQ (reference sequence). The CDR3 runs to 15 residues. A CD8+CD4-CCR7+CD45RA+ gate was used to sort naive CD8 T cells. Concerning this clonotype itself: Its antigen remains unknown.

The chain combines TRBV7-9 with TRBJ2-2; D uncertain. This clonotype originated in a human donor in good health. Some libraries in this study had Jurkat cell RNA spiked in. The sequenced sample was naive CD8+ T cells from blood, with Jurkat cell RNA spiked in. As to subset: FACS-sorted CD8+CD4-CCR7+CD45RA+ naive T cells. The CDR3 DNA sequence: TGTGCCAGCAATATCTTCCCCTATTTGGCCGGGGAGCTGTTTTTT. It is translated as CASNIFPYLAGELFF.